Listed below are T cell receptor beta chains from one sample, sequenced in a study of post-analysis software for immune sequencing data. TCRdb analysed the PCR reads with MiXCR anew, one entry per CDR3 protein. The table has around 400,000 distinct CDR3 sequences, about 39% seen once; the top ten hold under 9%. The sequenced material came from blood. The receptors stem from a girl aged 2-10 years with multiple sclerosis. Each CDR3 is given with its conserved first and last residue. The D gene is left open where the match is weak. Not all rows give a size; the values are once, few, many and, for expanded clones, a class.

v_call,d_call,clone_size,j_call,cdr3_nt,cdr3_aa
TRBV4-1,.,.,TRBJ2-7,TGCGCCAGCAGCCAAGTACAAATCAGTGGGTACGAGCAGTACTTC,CASSQVQISGYEQYF
TRBV3-1,.,.,TRBJ1-1,TGTGCCAGCAGCCGGACCAGGACCGCGAACACTGAAGCTTTCTTT,CASSRTRTANTEAFF
TRBV4-1,.,.,TRBJ2-7,TGCGCCAGCAGCCAAGTTCAAAACACGGAGGTCTACGAGCAGTACTTC,CASSQVQNTEVYEQYF
TRBV7-3,TRBD2,.,TRBJ2-3,TGTGCCAGCAGCTTAGCCGGGAGGCTAACAGATACGCAGTATTTT,CASSLAGRLTDTQYF
TRBV15,.,.,TRBJ1-2,TGTGCCACCAGCAGAGATCTTGAGTCCCCAGCTAACTATGGCTACACCTTC,CATSRDLESPANYGYTF
TRBV18,TRBD2,.,TRBJ2-1,TGTGCCAGCTCACCACTGGGAGCGCTAGCGGGGGGTTCCTCCTACAATGAGCAGTTCTTC,CASSPLGALAGGSSYNEQFF
TRBV4-1,.,few,TRBJ2-3,TGCGCCAGCAGCCAAGCTCTCAGGGGAACAACAGATACGCAGTATTTT,CASSQALRGTTDTQYF
TRBV6-2/TRBV6-3,TRBD2,few,TRBJ2-1,TGTGCCAGCAGTTACGCTACGGGACTAGCGGGAGAAATAGGCTACAATGAGCAGTTCTTC,CASSYATGLAGEIGYNEQFF
TRBV5-1,.,few,TRBJ1-2,TGCGCCAGCAGCATCCCAGGGAAATCGGGCTACACCTTC,CASSIPGKSGYTF
TRBV6-1,.,.,TRBJ1-1,TGTGCCAGCAGTGTTAAGGGTCGGGGCACTGAAGCTTTCTTT,CASSVKGRGTEAFF
TRBV29-1,.,.,TRBJ1-2,TGCAGTGCCCCCGTTGGTGCTAACTATGGCTACACCTTC,CSAPVGANYGYTF
TRBV20-1,.,.,TRBJ1-6,TGCAGTGCTAGATTGGGGACTTATAATTCACCCCTCCACTTT,CSARLGTYNSPLHF
TRBV2,TRBD1,.,TRBJ1-5,TGTGCCAGCAGAGAAGACAGGGAGGAGCCCCAGCATTTT,CASREDREEPQHF
TRBV4-2,.,.,TRBJ2-1,TGTGCCAGCAGCCCCAGATCGGAGGGGTCCTACAATGAGCAGTTCTTC,CASSPRSEGSYNEQFF
TRBV30,.,few,TRBJ2-1,TGTGCCTGGAGTAAACAGGGCTACAATGAGCAGTTCTTC,CAWSKQGYNEQFF
TRBV7-6,.,.,TRBJ2-3,TGTGCCAGCAGCCGGACAGCCACAGATACGCAGTATTTT,CASSRTATDTQYF
TRBV3-1,.,.,TRBJ2-1,TGTGCCAGCAGCCAGAGGGTTATACTCGCAAATGAGCAGTTCTTC,CASSQRVILANEQFF
TRBV21-1,.,many,TRBJ2-1,TGTGCCAGCAGCAAACCTTATTTTAGCGGGAGCCACTTCGGCAATGAGCAGTTCTTC,CASSKPYFSGSHFGNEQFF
TRBV28,.,.,TRBJ2-1,TGTGCCAGCAGTCCCCGACTAGGGACTTCCGGAGGGAGGAATGAGCAGTTCTTC,CASSPRLGTSGGRNEQFF
TRBV7-2,.,.,TRBJ2-1,TGTGCCAGCAGCTTCGCTCCGACGATGCAGGATGAGCAGTTCTTC,CASSFAPTMQDEQFF
TRBV29-1,TRBD2,.,TRBJ2-3,TGCAGCGTTGTGACTAGCGGGTTCACAGATACGCAGTATTTT,CSVVTSGFTDTQYF
TRBV7-2,TRBD1,few,TRBJ2-7,TGTGCCAGCAGCTCCCGGACAGGGGGTGGCGAGCAGTACTTC,CASSSRTGGGEQYF
TRBV5-4,TRBD1,few,TRBJ2-7,TGTGCCAGCAGCGCGACAGGGGACGCCTACGAGCAGTACTTC,CASSATGDAYEQYF
TRBV20-1,TRBD2,.,TRBJ2-7,TGCAGTGTCAAAGCTGGGTTCCTAGCGGGAGGAGTCCTTAGGCAGTACTTC,CSVKAGFLAGGVLRQYF
TRBV28,.,few,TRBJ2-1,TGTGCCAGCAGGCTACCCGACGGACCACCTAGGGAGCAGTTCTTC,CASRLPDGPPREQFF
TRBV29-1,TRBD1,few,TRBJ2-7,TGCAGCGTTGATAAGGCAGGGGGCGAGCAGTACTTC,CSVDKAGGEQYF
TRBV20-1,TRBD2,.,TRBJ2-2,TGCAGTGCTAGAGTAGCGGGGGGGCTCCACGGGGAGCTGTTTTTT,CSARVAGGLHGELFF
TRBV28,.,.,TRBJ2-7,TGTGCCAGCAGTCTCCACGGCAGGGAGGCCTACGAGCAGTACTTC,CASSLHGREAYEQYF
TRBV5-6,.,.,TRBJ1-2,TGTGCCAGCAGCTGGAGTACAGGGAACTATGGCTACACCTTC,CASSWSTGNYGYTF
TRBV28,.,few,TRBJ2-3,TGTGCCAGCAGTCCAACTAGTTTAGGAGATACGCAGTATTTT,CASSPTSLGDTQYF
TRBV5-1,.,few,TRBJ2-3,TGCGCCAGCAGCTCCCTGGACAACCCAGATACGCAGTATTTT,CASSSLDNPDTQYF